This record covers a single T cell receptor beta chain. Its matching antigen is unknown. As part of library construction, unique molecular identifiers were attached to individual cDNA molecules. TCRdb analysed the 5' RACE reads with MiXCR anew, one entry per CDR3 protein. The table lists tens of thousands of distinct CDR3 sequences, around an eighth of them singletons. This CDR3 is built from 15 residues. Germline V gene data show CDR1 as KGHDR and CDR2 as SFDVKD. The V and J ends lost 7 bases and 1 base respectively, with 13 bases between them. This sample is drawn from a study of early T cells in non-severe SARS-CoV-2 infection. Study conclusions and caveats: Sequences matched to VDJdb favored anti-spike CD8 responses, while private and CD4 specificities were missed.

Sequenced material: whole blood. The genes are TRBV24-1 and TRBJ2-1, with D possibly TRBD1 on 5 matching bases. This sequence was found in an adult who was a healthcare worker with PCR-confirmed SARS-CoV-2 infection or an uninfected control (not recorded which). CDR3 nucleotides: TGTGCCACCAGGGGAAGGGGAAGGTCCTACAATGAGCAGTTCTTC. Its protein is CATRGRGRSYNEQFF.